A selection of T cell receptor beta chains follows, all from one sample in a study of blood T cell repertoires in COVID-19. Profiling relied on immunoSEQ multiplex PCR, and the TCRdb table lists in-frame clones only, not all of them. The table records around 350,000 clones, 85% to 90% of them present only once. Sequencing input: peripheral blood. The receptors were sampled from a human donor in a cohort sampled during active COVID-19. Each CDR3 is given with its conserved first and last residue. A D gene is named only where the DNA matches it firmly. Rows may omit the clone size; those that give it use once, few, many or a size class.

>TRBJ2-3|NA|NA|TRBV27
CASSLSTGGGRTDTQYF
TGTGCCAGCAGTCTCTCGACAGGCGGGGGAAGGACAGATACGCAGTATTTT
>TRBJ1-3|NA|TRBD1|TRBV30
CAWSETGVDTIYF
TGTGCCTGGAGTGAAACAGGGGTCGACACCATATATTTT
>TRBJ2-5|NA|TRBD1|TRBV14
CASSQDRTTGETQYF
TGTGCCAGCAGCCAAGATAGGACGACAGGGGAGACCCAGTACTTC
>TRBJ2-5|NA|NA|TRBV28
CASSFSEGGETQYF
TGTGCCAGCAGTTTCAGCGAAGGGGGAGAGACCCAGTACTTC
>TRBJ2-2|NA|NA|TRBV25-1
CASSGTLTGPNTGELFF
TGTGCCAGCAGTGGAACATTGACAGGTCCGAACACCGGGGAGCTGTTTTTT
>TRBJ1-1|NA|TRBD1|TRBV27
CASSKGAGEAFF
TGTGCCAGCAGCAAGGGGGCGGGTGAAGCTTTCTTT
>TRBJ2-5|NA|NA|TRBV7-3
CASSLGVGAYAETQYF
TGTGCCAGCAGCTTAGGGGTTGGGGCGTACGCGGAGACCCAGTACTTC
>TRBJ1-1|few|NA|TRBV11-2
CASCWEMNTEAFF
TGTGCCAGCTGCTGGGAGATGAACACTGAAGCTTTCTTT
>TRBJ2-1|NA|NA|TRBV6-5
CASSYSLVHEQFF
TGTGCCAGCAGTTACTCCCTTGTTCATGAGCAGTTCTTC
>TRBJ2-2|NA|TRBD1|TRBV27
CASSPSPDRDWVTGELFF
TGTGCCAGCAGCCCCAGTCCGGACAGGGATTGGGTCACCGGGGAGCTGTTTTTT
>TRBJ2-7|NA|TRBD2|TRBV2
CASWGTSGMHEQYF
TGTGCCAGTTGGGGGACTAGCGGGATGCACGAGCAGTACTTC
>TRBJ2-7|NA|NA|TRBV11-2
CASSLTRGHEQYF
TGTGCCAGCAGCCTGACAAGGGGTCACGAGCAGTACTTC
>TRBJ1-2|NA|TRBD1|TRBV6-1
CASSVGTGGDIDGYTF
TGTGCCAGCAGTGTAGGGACAGGGGGCGATATCGATGGCTACACCTTC
>TRBJ2-2|few|TRBD2|TRBV2
CASRLATNTGELFF
TGTGCCAGCAGACTAGCGACGAACACCGGGGAGCTGTTTTTT
>TRBJ1-2|once|TRBD1|TRBV19
CASSGQGAHGYTF
TGTGCCAGTAGTGGACAGGGGGCGCACGGCTACACCTTC
>TRBJ1-4|NA|NA|TRBV9
CASSPQTGFNEKLFF
TGTGCCAGCAGCCCCCAGACAGGCTTCAATGAAAAACTGTTTTTT
>TRBJ2-3|NA|TRBD1|TRBV20-1
CSFDRGTQYF
TGCAGTTTCGACAGGGGTACGCAGTATTTT
>TRBJ2-7|NA|NA|TRBV5-6
CASSFRSYSYEQYF
TGTGCCAGCAGCTTTCGGTCTTACTCCTACGAGCAGTACTTC
>TRBJ2-7|NA|TRBD1|TRBV18
CASSPQGQDLSF
TGTGCCAGCTCACCCCAGGGACAGGATCTCTCCTTC
>TRBJ2-7|once|TRBD1|TRBV30
CASGQGSSYEQYF
TGTGCCTCGGGACAGGGGAGCTCCTACGAGCAGTACTTC
>TRBJ1-5|NA|TRBD1|TRBV6-5
CASSWGQLQNQPQHF
TGTGCCAGCAGTTGGGGACAGCTCCAAAATCAGCCCCAGCATTTT
>TRBJ2-6|NA|TRBD2|TRBV28
CASRQGGGSGANVLTF
TGTGCCAGTAGACAAGGCGGGGGCTCTGGGGCCAACGTCCTGACTTTC
>TRBJ2-1|NA|TRBD2|TRBV24-1
CATEVSSGSREQFF
TGTGCCACCGAGGTTTCTAGCGGGAGTCGGGAGCAGTTCTTC
>TRBJ2-5|NA|TRBD2|TRBV7-2
CASSLLVGGETQYF
TGTGCCAGCAGCCTATTGGTGGGGGGGGAGACCCAGTACTTC
>TRBJ2-2|NA|NA|TRBV7-3
CASSLIPAQYTGELFF
TGTGCCAGCAGCTTAATCCCTGCCCAGTACACCGGGGAGCTGTTTTTT
>TRBJ1-4|NA|NA|TRBV7-9
CASSHELTGNEKLFF
TGTGCCAGCAGTCACGAACTGACAGGCAATGAAAAACTGTTTTTT
>TRBJ2-3|NA|NA|TRBV7-2
CASSPKGTGTQYF
TGTGCCAGCAGCCCAAAAGGCACGGGTACGCAGTATTTT
>TRBJ1-5|few|TRBD1|TRBV24-1
CATSDLPRTGVFQPQHF
TGTGCCACCAGTGATTTACCCAGGACAGGGGTTTTCCAGCCCCAGCATTTT
>TRBJ2-7|NA|NA|TRBV27
CASRPGALVGEQYF
TGTGCCAGCAGACCAGGGGCGTTGGTGGGCGAGCAGTACTTC
>TRBJ1-6|few|NA|TRBV7-8
CASSLAESPLHF
TGTGCCAGCAGCTTAGCGGAGTCACCCCTCCACTTT
>TRBJ1-2|NA|NA|TRBV6-6
CASSYSAGVDGYTF
TGTGCCAGCAGTTACTCGGCAGGGGTCGACGGCTACACCTTC
>TRBJ1-6|few|NA|TRBV2
CASSVPPGTPLNSPLHF
TGTGCCAGCAGTGTCCCCCCAGGGACACCGCTTAATTCACCCCTCCACTTT
>TRBJ2-7|once|NA|TRBV7-6
CASSLGLANYEQYF
TGTGCCAGCAGCTTGGGGCTAGCGAATTACGAGCAGTACTTC
>TRBJ1-5|NA|NA|TRBV6-6
CASSRSDRTYSNQPQHF
TGTGCCAGCAGTCGATCCGACAGGACTTATAGCAATCAGCCCCAGCATTTT
>TRBJ1-2|NA|TRBD1|TRBV6-5
CASSPPGTGYGYTF
TGTGCCAGCAGTCCGCCAGGGACAGGGTATGGCTACACCTTC
>TRBJ2-2|NA|NA|TRBV9
CASSAPRGTRNPGELFF
TGTGCCAGCAGCGCACCCCGGGGGACTCGCAACCCCGGGGAGCTGTTTTTT
>TRBJ1-2|NA|NA|TRBV6-1
CASSEALGSFYGYTF
TGTGCCAGCAGTGAAGCGCTAGGGAGTTTCTATGGCTACACCTTC
>TRBJ1-1|NA|NA|TRBV21-1
CASSIHRTGQNTEAFF
TGTGCCAGCAGCATCCACCGGACAGGCCAGAACACTGAAGCTTTCTTT
>TRBJ2-3|NA|NA|TRBV7-9
CASTPPGTRGADTQYF
TGTGCCAGCACCCCCCCCGGGACGCGGGGCGCAGATACGCAGTATTTT
>TRBJ2-7|NA|NA|TRBV10-1
CASSAALGTEQYF
TGCGCCAGCAGTGCAGCACTAGGCACCGAGCAGTACTTC
>TRBJ2-7|NA|TRBD1|TRBV5-5
CASRRPGQGGYEQYF
TGTGCCAGCAGGCGGCCGGGACAGGGGGGATACGAGCAGTACTTC
>TRBJ1-5|NA|NA|TRBV30
CAWSVGGGNQPQHF
TGTGCCTGGAGTGTAGGGGGTGGTAATCAGCCCCAGCATTTT